Given below is one T cell receptor (beta chain) in context. This record belongs to a study of blood T cell repertoires in COVID-19. Here immunoSEQ multiplex PCR was the method, and the copy in TCRdb shows in-frame clones only, minus some. Among hundreds of thousands of clones listed, around 88% were seen once. CDR1 and CDR2 (germline): MNHEY, SVGAGI. Deletions cut 6 bases from V and 6 bases from J, with 18 bases between. The CDR3 contains 15 residues. The J gene is TRBJ1-5, the V gene TRBV6-5, with D possibly TRBD1 on 6 matching bases. The source material was peripheral blood. The clonotype was recovered from a woman in her 30s with acute or convalescent COVID-19. CDR3 coding DNA: TGTGCCAGCAGCCCAGCGGACAGATTGGGTCAGCCCCAGCATTTT. This encodes CASSPADRLGQPQHF.